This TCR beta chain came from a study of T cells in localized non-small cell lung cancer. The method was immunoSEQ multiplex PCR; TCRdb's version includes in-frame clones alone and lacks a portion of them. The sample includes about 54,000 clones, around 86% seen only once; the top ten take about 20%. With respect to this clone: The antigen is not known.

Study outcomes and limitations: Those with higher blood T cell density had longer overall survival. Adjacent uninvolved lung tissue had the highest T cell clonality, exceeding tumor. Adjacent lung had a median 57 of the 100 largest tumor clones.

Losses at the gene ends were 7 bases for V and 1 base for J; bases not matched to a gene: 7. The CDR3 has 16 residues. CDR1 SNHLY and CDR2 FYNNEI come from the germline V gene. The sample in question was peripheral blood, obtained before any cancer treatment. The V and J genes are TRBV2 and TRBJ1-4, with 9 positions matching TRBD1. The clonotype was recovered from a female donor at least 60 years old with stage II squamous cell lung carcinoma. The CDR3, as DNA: TGTGCCAGCACACGGGACAGGGTTGGAACTAATGAAAAACTGTTTTTT. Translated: CASTRDRVGTNEKLFF.